These T cell receptor beta chains were read from a single sample in a study of blood T cell repertoires in COVID-19. Data came from immunoSEQ multiplex PCR; TCRdb stores just in-frame clones and leaves some out. The data show 190,000 or so clones, more than 85% seen once. Sample: peripheral blood. All receptors derive from a man aged 35 to 55 with active or convalescent COVID-19. The conserved cysteine and the conserved F or W are not part of the CDR3 here. The order of the fields is D gene, V gene, J gene, CDR3 protein. A D gene is named only where the DNA matches it firmly.

TRBD2	TRBV11-3	TRBJ2-3	ASSLRAGGLTDTQY
TRBD1	TRBV15	TRBJ2-3	ATSRAGGRTDTQY
.	TRBV18	TRBJ2-4	ASSPDRIQVRNIQY
.	TRBV15	TRBJ2-5	ATSREPGHLGQETQY
.	TRBV20-1	TRBJ2-6	SASFGKANVLT
.	TRBV3-1/TRBV3-2	TRBJ1-1	ASSQGPAGEAF
TRBD1	TRBV9	TRBJ1-1	ASSAGQGGTEAF
.	TRBV7-9	TRBJ2-4	ASSLASAGRAKNIQY
TRBD1	TRBV30	TRBJ1-2	AWSVTGGYYGYT
.	TRBV23-1	TRBJ1-5	ASSQPGGENQPQH
.	TRBV30	TRBJ1-4	AWSRQTNEKLF
TRBD1	TRBV27	TRBJ2-3	ASSFTGGRGDTQY
TRBD1	TRBV10-3	TRBJ1-2	AISEQGYGYT
TRBD1	TRBV28	TRBJ2-5	ASSSGQLQETQY
.	TRBV27	TRBJ1-1	ASSSIGTEAF
.	TRBV4-3	TRBJ1-2	ASSQDAGGNYGYT
.	TRBV2	TRBJ1-3	ASSQAGGASGNTIY
TRBD2	TRBV27	TRBJ2-3	ASIGLAGGQDTQY
TRBD1	TRBV7-9	TRBJ1-5	ASSLTGDGQPQH
.	TRBV9	TRBJ2-7	ASSLRSSSYEQY
.	TRBV25-1	TRBJ1-2	ASSELGGARGYT
TRBD1	TRBV2	TRBJ2-1	ASTKEGGGYNEQF